The 3 T cell receptor beta chains below all came from one sample that was sequenced in a study of blood T cell repertoires in COVID-19. Measured with immunoSEQ multiplex PCR; TCRdb has only the in-frame clones, and not every one. The sample lists approximately 220,000 clones; 80% to 90% were seen once. The sample consisted of PBMCs or T cells enriched from blood (not recorded which). The receptors come from a woman in her 40s with acute COVID-19.

This chain's CDR3 is CASAETENYGYTF. In DNA, the CDR3 is TGTGCCAGCGCCGAAACAGAGAACTATGGCTACACCTTC. V and J are TRBV5-4 and TRBJ1-2; D unclear. V was shortened by 7 bases and J by 2 bases, with 12 bases between the two germline ends. The germline CDR1 and CDR2 sequences are SGHNT and YYREEE (reference sequence). The CDR3 length is 13 residues.

The rearrangement joins TRBV13 to TRBJ2-2, with 12 bases matching TRBD2. With 5 bases clipped from V and 8 bases from J, the junction kept 6 bases outside the gene matches. The CDR3 runs 15 residues. Germline CDR1 PRHDT, CDR2 FYEKMQ (reference sequence). CDR3 protein: CASSPRTSGTGELFF. The DNA for the CDR3 is TGTGCCAGCAGCCCTCGGACTAGCGGGACTGGGGAGCTGTTTTTT.

CDR3 in amino acids: CASSYQPLRGTEAFF. For the CDR3, the DNA is TGTGCCAGCAGCTACCAACCTCTCCGGGGCACTGAAGCTTTCTTT. This sequence joins TRBV7-8 and TRBJ1-1, with no clear D. CDR1 is SGHVS and CDR2 is FQNEAQ in the germline V gene. V was pared by 4 bases and J by 4 bases, with 16 bases between. The length of the CDR3 is 15 residues.